This T cell receptor beta chain was sequenced for a study of T cell repertoires in cytomegalovirus infection. Points on this clonotype: The antigen is not known.

Germline loops: CDR1 SGHRS, CDR2 YFSETQ. V lost 3 bases, J lost 2 bases, and 12 bases lay in between. There are 15 residues in the CDR3. A single record per CDR3 protein comes from TCRdb applying MiXCR to the reads. The table has over 250,000 distinct CDR3 sequences, roughly a fifth seen once; the top ten hold approximately 19%. The sample was cultured PBMCs, taken from culture after CMV antigen stimulation. The origin of this receptor is a human donor in good health (CMV status not recorded). Some clones in this sample may be carry-over from other donors' samples. V is TRBV5-1 and J is TRBJ2-1; maybe TRBD2 (5 bases). CDR3 DNA sequence: TGCGCCAGCAGCTCTTCCGGGAACCCCTACAATGAGCAGTTCTTC. This translates into CASSSSGNPYNEQFF.